The TCR beta chain described here comes from a study of Ad26.COV2.S vaccination and SARS-CoV-2 variants. Findings of the study overall: Reported findings describe substantial breadth in spike-specific CD8+ and CD4+ T cell responses following vaccination. Vaccine recipients had higher spike-specific TCR breadth than placebo recipients. Across vaccine and placebo recipients, the breadth of non-spike TCRs was similar. Overall T cell responses may have been underestimated by the analyses of TCR breadth and depth.

As regards this clone: Antigen: not known.

Noted treatment: some 19 received Ad26.COV2.S at low or high dose, single or two shots; about 5 received placebo; per-sample allocation not given. It was on day 63 after the first vaccine or placebo injection that samples were taken. The V end was cut by 4 bases, the J end by 5 bases, with 5 bases between. The CDR3 extends over 12 amino acids. Germline V lookup: CDR1 MNHEY, CDR2 SVGAGI. Clones were sequenced by immunoSEQ multiplex PCR, and TCRdb holds only the in-frame ones, with some missing. The sample lists roughly 400,000 clones; about 92% were seen once. The sequence was collected from a person between 18 and 59 years old who received the Ad26.COV2.S COVID-19 vaccine or a placebo. The rearrangement links TRBV6-5 to TRBJ2-2, with unresolved D. This sample comprised peripheral blood, obtained in a trial of Ad26.COV2.S vaccine versus placebo. In DNA form, the CDR3 reads TGTGCCAGCAGTTGGGGAACCGGGGAGCTGTTTTTT. It codes for CASSWGTGELFF.